A single sample is the source of the 32 T cell receptor beta chains below, sequenced in a study of identical twins. Using its own MiXCR run on the 5' RACE reads, TCRdb lists one record per CDR3 protein. The data show a few hundred thousand distinct CDR3 sequences, with 9.6% seen just once and roughly 3% held by the top ten. This same sample was also part of a study on yellow fever vaccine responses in identical twins.

The material sequenced was PBMCs. All receptors come from a young woman in good health.

This clonotype was recorded many times. The chain is built from TRBV5-6 and TRBJ1-4, with D unresolved. Per germline, CDR1 SGHDT and CDR2 YYEEEE. V was cut by 0 bases and J by 0 bases, with 6 bases left in between. CDR3 length: 15 amino acids. CDR3 amino acids: CASSLVDATNEKLFF. CDR3 DNA sequence: TGTGCCAGCAGCTTGGTTGATGCAACTAATGAAAAACTGTTTTTT.

In DNA, the CDR3 is TGTGCCAGCAGTTCCCTCAACTTGGCAAGAGTGGGCTACGAGCAGTACTTC. Its protein is CASSSLNLARVGYEQYF. The V and J genes are TRBV6-5 and TRBJ2-7; no firm D call. The CDR3 consists of 17 residues. The V and J ends lost 4 bases and 3 bases respectively, with 22 bases between them. CDR1 is MNHEY and CDR2 is SVGAGI in the germline V gene.

There are a few counts of this clonotype. This rearrangement joins TRBV6-5 to TRBJ2-5; 9 nucleotides agree with TRBD2. This CDR3 is built from 19 residues. Germline V gene sequence: CDR1 MNHEY, CDR2 SVGAGI. The ends lost 0 bases at V and 3 bases at J; junction bases unmatched: 14. The CDR3, as DNA: TGTGCCAGCAGTTACTCGAAAAGGGGTATGGCGGGAGGGAAAGAGACCCAGTACTTC. It specifies CASSYSKRGMAGGKETQYF.

The chain uses TRBV7-2 and TRBJ1-4; D remains unclear. Germline V gives CDR1 SGHTA, CDR2 FQGNSA. This CDR3 region has 15 residues. V lost 5 bases and J 0 bases, leaving 10 bases between the germline ends. The CDR3, as DNA: TGTGCCAGCAGCCTCAATCCGTCAACTAATGAAAAACTGTTTTTT. Its translation: CASSLNPSTNEKLFF.

The chain is built from TRBV28 and TRBJ2-5, with TRBD2 matching 7 bases. This CDR3 is 14 amino acids long. CDR1 MDHEN and CDR2 SYDVKM come from the germline V gene. V gave up 6 bases and J gave up 1 base; unmatched junction bases: 5. CDR3 DNA: TGTGCCAGCAGATATACTAGCGTCCAAGAGACCCAGTACTTC. It yields the protein CASRYTSVQETQYF.

This clonotype has more than one count but fewer than ten. The chain uses TRBV20-1 and TRBJ2-3; no definite D call. In germline, CDR1 is DFQATT, CDR2 SNEGSKA (reference sequence). This CDR3 is built from 12 residues. V lost 2 bases to trimming and J lost 2 bases, with 5 bases between them. CDR3 loop: CSARLITDTQYF. The CDR3 DNA reads TGCAGTGCTAGACTCATCACAGATACGCAGTATTTT.

At least ten counts were recorded for this clonotype. The chain is built from TRBV5-5 and TRBJ1-1; D not resolved. The CDR3 consists of 16 residues. Germline loops: CDR1 SGHKS, CDR2 YYEKEE (reference sequence). Trimming shortened V by 1 base and J by 2 bases, and 15 bases separated the two germline ends. DNA of the CDR3: TGTGCCAGCAGCTTGCGGGCTTCGTCCGCCAACACTGAAGCTTTCTTT. This translates into CASSLRASSANTEAFF. Based on the CDR3 plus reference TRBV5-5 and TRBJ1-1, the full variable domain is DAGVTQSPTHLIKTRGQQVTLRCSPISGHKSVSWYQQVLGQGPQFIFQYYEKEERGRGNFPDRFSARQFPNYSSELNVNALLLGDSALYLCASSLRASSANTEAFFGQGTRLTVV.

V usage is TRBV6-5 and J usage is TRBJ2-7; no definite D call. The CDR3 sequence is 13 residues long. V gave up 2 bases and J gave up 3 bases, with 8 bases separating them. The V gene's germline CDR1 is MNHEY and CDR2 SVGAGI. The CDR3: CASSYARYYEQYF. The CDR3 DNA is TGTGCCAGCAGTTACGCCAGATACTACGAGCAGTACTTC.

This clonotype was seen repeatedly, ten times or more. The CDR3 DNA reads TGTGCCACCAGCAGAGGCTCGACTTACAATGAGCAGTTCTTC. It specifies CATSRGSTYNEQFF. The chain employs TRBV15 and TRBJ2-1; D unresolved. The germline V gene has CDR1 LNHNV and CDR2 YYDKDF (reference sequence). The V gene lost 1 base and the J gene lost 4 bases, with 8 bases spanning the gap. The CDR3 runs 14 residues.

This clonotype was seen a few times. The chain couples TRBV9 to TRBJ2-7; a possible D gene is TRBD2 (6 bases). V lost 0 bases and J 7 bases, leaving 23 bases between the germline ends. Germline-derived CDR1 and CDR2 are SGDLS and YYNGEE. The length of the CDR3 is 17 residues. CDR3 sequence reads: CASSVGAGGNPIEEQYF. CDR3 nucleotide sequence: TGTGCCAGCAGCGTAGGGGCTGGAGGGAACCCCATAGAGGAGCAGTACTTC.

At least ten counts were recorded for this clonotype. The CDR3 coding sequence is TGCAGCGTTGGAGGGACTGGGCCGGCCGGGGAGCTGTTTTTT. Translation: CSVGGTGPAGELFF. The chain couples TRBV29-1 to TRBJ2-2, with TRBD2 as a possible D gene (6 bases). This CDR3 is 14 amino acids long. Germline V gene lookup returns CDR1 SQVTM and CDR2 ANQGSEA. V was pared by 4 bases and J by 6 bases, with 15 bases between.

The sample holds a few counts of this clonotype. J is TRBJ2-7 and V is TRBV6-5; perhaps TRBD1 as D (6 bases). Germline assignment: CDR1 MNHEY and CDR2 SVGAGI. The CDR3 consists of 14 residues. V was shortened by 4 bases and J by 2 bases, with 12 bases between the two germline ends. The CDR3 DNA sequence: TGTGCCAGCAGTTTCTGGACAGAGCCCTACGAGCAGTACTTC. Translated, it gives CASSFWTEPYEQYF.

This clonotype was seen ten or more times. The gene calls are TRBV24-1 and TRBJ2-1; TRBD1 agrees at 7 bases. This CDR3 region has 16 residues. J was trimmed by 3 bases and V by 4 bases; bases with no gene match: 8. CDR1 KGHDR and CDR2 SFDVKD come from the germline V gene. The CDR3 sequence: CATSDSSGTVYNEQFF. CDR3 coding DNA: TGTGCCACCAGTGACTCGTCAGGGACAGTCTACAATGAGCAGTTCTTC.

The chain couples TRBV7-9 to TRBJ2-1; D uncertain. CDR3 length equals 12 residues. The V gene lost 5 bases and the J gene lost 15 bases, with 17 bases spanning the gap. CDR1 and CDR2 from the germline V gene are SEHNR and FQNEAQ (reference sequence). CDR3: CASSREPRERFF. CDR3 sequence (DNA): TGTGCCAGCAGCCGTGAACCCCGCGAACGGTTCTTC.

This clonotype was seen at least ten times. The V gene is TRBV6-1, the J gene TRBJ1-1; no clear D. The ends were cut back, 6 bases at V and 4 bases at J, with 15 bases in the middle. The germline V gene has CDR1 MNHNS and CDR2 SASEGT. There are 14 residues in the CDR3. The CDR3 DNA reads TGTGCCAGCAGATTGGAGGGAATGGGCACTGAAGCTTTCTTT. Translated, it gives CASRLEGMGTEAFF.

The chain combines TRBV20-1 with TRBJ2-7; D possibly corresponds to TRBD1 (6 bases). Trimming cost V 2 bases and J 0 bases, with 8 bases left between them. Germline values: CDR1 DFQATT, CDR2 SNEGSKA (reference sequence). The CDR3 runs to 13 residues. In nucleotides, the CDR3 is TGCAGTGCTAGAAACAGGGACTCCTACGAGCAGTACTTC. Its protein product is CSARNRDSYEQYF.

The chain recombines TRBV20-1 with TRBJ2-7; 8 bases align to TRBD1. There are 14 residues in the CDR3. Germline V CDR1 and CDR2: DFQATT, SNEGSKA (reference sequence). Germline trimming cut 0 bases from V and 2 bases from J; bases unmatched to any gene: 3. The CDR3 is CSARDAGGPYEQYF. The CDR3, as DNA: TGCAGTGCTAGAGATGCAGGGGGCCCCTACGAGCAGTACTTC.

This clonotype was seen many times. The chain employs TRBV20-1 and TRBJ1-2; D gene ambiguous. Germline loops: CDR1 DFQATT, CDR2 SNEGSKA (reference sequence). V was trimmed by 0 bases and J by 0 bases, leaving 11 bases between them. This CDR3 is 15 amino acids long. CDR3 sequence (DNA): TGCAGTGCTAGAGATTGGTCTGGGGCTAACTATGGCTACACCTTC. It translates to CSARDWSGANYGYTF.

This clonotype came up a few times. This rearrangement joins TRBV5-1 to TRBJ1-1; 9 bases align to TRBD1. Germline V gene data show CDR1 as SGHRS and CDR2 as YFSETQ. The V segment lost 4 bases and the J segment 2 bases; nucleotides outside the gene matches: 12. This CDR3 has 17 residues. CDR3 sequence reads: CASSVIQGAMSNTEAFF. As DNA, the CDR3 is TGCGCCAGCAGCGTGATACAGGGGGCGATGTCCAACACTGAAGCTTTCTTT.

The J gene is TRBJ2-1, the V gene TRBV3-1; either TRBD1 or TRBD2 may supply D (5 bases each). This CDR3 is built from 15 residues. The germline V gene encodes CDR1 LGHDT and CDR2 YNNKEL (reference sequence). Trimming left V 7 bases short and J 8 bases short, with 21 bases between. The CDR3 sequence is CASNGTPAYLDEQFF. CDR3 DNA sequence: TGTGCCAGCAACGGGACCCCGGCCTATTTGGATGAGCAGTTCTTC.

The rearrangement links TRBV27 to TRBJ2-1; D is possibly TRBD1 or TRBD2 (5 bases each). The CDR3 has 19 residues. The V and J ends lost 7 bases and 8 bases respectively, with 33 bases between them. Germline V CDR1 and CDR2: MNHEY, SMNVEV (reference sequence). In nucleotides, the CDR3 is TGTGCCAGCATTCCCCTTAGGGTGGGGGTGACGAGACGAGGCGATGAGCAGTTCTTC. Translation gives CASIPLRVGVTRRGDEQFF.

This clonotype was seen a handful of times. The rearrangement links TRBV27 to TRBJ2-1; a possible D gene is TRBD2 (5 bases). V dropped 3 bases and J dropped 0 bases, with 9 bases sitting between them. Looked up from germline, CDR1 is MNHEY and CDR2 is SMNVEV (reference sequence). The CDR3 loop spans 15 amino acids. CDR3 in DNA: TGTGCCAGCAGTTTGATTGGGAGCTCCTACAATGAGCAGTTCTTC. Encoded protein: CASSLIGSSYNEQFF.

A few counts support this clonotype. V and J are TRBV11-2 and TRBJ2-1; D assignment may be TRBD1 or TRBD2 (5 bases each). The CDR3 is 19 amino acids. CDR1 is SGHAT and CDR2 is FQNNGV in the germline V gene. Trimming stripped 5 bases from V and 0 bases from J, with 23 bases between. DNA of the CDR3: TGTGCCAGCAGCAAGCCCATTGCAGGGTTGGGGAGCTCCTACAATGAGCAGTTCTTC. Amino acid sequence: CASSKPIAGLGSSYNEQFF. Full variable domain (missing parts from reference TRBV11-2 and TRBJ2-1): EAGVAQSPRYKIIEKRQSVAFWCNPISGHATLYWYQQILGQGPKLLIQFQNNGVVDDSQLPKDRFSAERLKGVDSTLKIQPAKLEDSAVYLCASSKPIAGLGSSYNEQFFGPGTRLTVL.

This clonotype was detected only a few times. The chain links TRBV28 to TRBJ2-5; TRBD2 aligns across 10 bases. Germline CDR1 reads MDHEN; CDR2 reads SYDVKM. V gave up 3 bases and J gave up 4 bases; unmatched junction bases: 8. The CDR3 consists of 16 residues. This chain's CDR3 is CASSLDSGGNSETQYF. In DNA, the CDR3 is TGTGCCAGCAGTTTGGATAGCGGGGGGAATTCAGAGACCCAGTACTTC.

J is TRBJ2-7 and V is TRBV29-1, with a weak D call TRBD1 (6 bases). CDR3 size: 14 residues. CDR1 is SQVTM, CDR2 ANQGSEA, per germline. V gave up 4 bases and J gave up 4 bases, with 17 bases separating them. The CDR3 sequence is CSVVRDTHNYEQYF. The CDR3 DNA reads TGCAGCGTTGTTCGGGACACCCACAATTACGAGCAGTACTTC.

The sample holds many counts of this clonotype. The chain combines TRBV29-1 with TRBJ2-3; D ambiguous. The germline V gene has CDR1 SQVTM and CDR2 ANQGSEA. V was clipped by 0 bases and J by 6 bases, with 10 bases between them. The CDR3 is 13 residues long. In nucleotides, the CDR3 is TGCAGCGTTGAAGAGGGTTTTACCGATACGCAGTATTTT. This encodes CSVEEGFTDTQYF.

V gene TRBV12-3 or TRBV12-4 combines with J gene TRBJ2-1, with D maybe TRBD2 (6 bases). The CDR3 has 14 amino acids. With 6 bases removed from V and 6 bases from J, the gap between germline ends came to 15 bases. CDR3 sequence: CASREVRDSNEQFF. The CDR3 bases are TGTGCCAGCAGAGAAGTAAGGGACTCCAATGAGCAGTTCTTC.

At least ten counts were recorded for this clonotype. The CDR3 nucleotides read TGCAGCGTTGATTTGGGGGGGCGGGATACGCAGTATTTT. Translation: CSVDLGGRDTQYF. The rearrangement uses TRBV29-1 and TRBJ2-3; the D gene is possibly TRBD2 (7 bases). Trimming removed 3 bases at V and 6 bases at J, with 13 bases between. Germline CDR1 SQVTM, CDR2 ANQGSEA. CDR3 length: 13 amino acids.

This clonotype was recorded a few times. The chain links TRBV7-2 to TRBJ2-7; D is uncertain. Trimming pared 5 bases from V and 0 bases from J, leaving 17 bases between. The CDR3 runs 16 residues. The germline CDR1 and CDR2 sequences are SGHTA and FQGNSA. The CDR3 sequence is CASSPSVGLSSYEQYF. The CDR3 DNA follows: TGTGCCAGCAGCCCTAGTGTAGGGTTGAGCTCCTACGAGCAGTACTTC. Variable domain in full (rest from reference TRBV7-2 and TRBJ2-7): GAGVSQSPSNKVTEKGKDVELRCDPISGHTALYWYRQSLGQGLEFLIYFQGNSAPDKSGLPSDRFSAERTGGSVSTLTIQRTQQEDSAVYLCASSPSVGLSSYEQYFGPGTRLTVT.

The CDR3 sequence is CASGLNSNQPQHF. The CDR3, as DNA: TGTGCTAGTGGTTTGAATAGCAATCAGCCCCAGCATTTT. V and J are TRBV12-5 and TRBJ1-5; D uncertain. Germline CDR1 and CDR2: LGHNT and FRNRAP. The CDR3 sequence is 13 residues long. Trimming took 2 bases from V and 0 from J, leaving 2 bases between them.

This clonotype was picked up many times. This chain links TRBV24-1 with TRBJ2-1; 7 bases match TRBD1. The V segment lost 1 base and the J segment 3 bases; nucleotides outside the gene matches: 8. CDR1 is KGHDR, CDR2 SFDVKD, per germline. This CDR3 is built from 17 residues. The CDR3, as DNA: TGTGCCACCAGTGATTTTTCGTTTGGGACAGACTACAATGAGCAGTTCTTC. The encoded protein is CATSDFSFGTDYNEQFF.

This clonotype was found a few times. The chain is built from TRBV20-1 and TRBJ2-1; 9 bases fit TRBD1. V dropped 5 bases and J dropped 2; count of bases not matched to a gene: 7. Germline CDR1 and CDR2: DFQATT and SNEGSKA (reference sequence). The CDR3 covers 15 residues. Written as DNA, the CDR3 is TGCAGTGCTCAAACATGGGACAGGGCCTACAATGAGCAGTTCTTC. Protein sequence: CSAQTWDRAYNEQFF.